Included here is one T cell receptor (beta chain) sequence, with context. Its antigen is currently unknown. Germline is not matched at one junction end, which may reflect a read error. This record belongs to a study of tumor-infiltrating lymphocytes in primary liver carcinoma. Study results and limitations: Significantly larger top-250-clone fractions were found in tumors than in blood (p = 0.039).

Germline assignment: CDR1 SGHAT and CDR2 FQNNGV. The CDR3 contains 17 residues. The blood RNA (from unsorted whole blood) was obtained, and germline DNA was also extracted. No patient had received treatment, and all had chronic HBV infection. A primer in the constant region served to generate TCR beta cDNA from 450 to 600 ng of total RNA. Slightly modified ARM-PCR with three nested multiplex PCR rounds yielded TCR beta libraries. Researchers ran the first two PCR rounds for roughly 10 cycles each with TRBV1-TRBV30 forward primers and a C-beta reverse primer. TCRdb re-called the multiplex PCR reads with MiXCR, one entry per CDR3 protein. The sample includes approximately 340,000 distinct CDR3 sequences, roughly two thirds of them seen just once.

The chain links TRBV11-2 to TRBJ2-3; 7 positions match TRBD2. Sequencing input: peripheral blood. The TCR comes from a man aged 35 to 55 with primary liver carcinoma and hepatitis B virus infection. The CDR3 DNA reads TGTGCCCGCAGCCCGCCCTCGGGCGGGAGATACACAGATACGCAGTATTTT. Translating gives CARSPPSGGRYTDTQYF.